These 14 T cell receptor beta chains were all obtained from the same sample, sequenced in a study of CXCR3-negative and CXCR3-positive naive CD8 T cells. Preparation of TRB cDNA libraries relied on 5' RACE carrying UMI labels. TCRdb processed the 5' RACE reads again and assigns one entry to each CDR3 protein, with no DNA. The repertoire table contains approximately 60,000 distinct CDR3 sequences. What was sequenced was memory CD8+ T cells from blood. These receptors all come from a human donor in good health. Some clones in this sample may be carry-over from other donors' samples.

V gene TRBV28 combines with J gene TRBJ2-3. Per germline, CDR1 MDHEN and CDR2 SYDVKM. This CDR3 region has 13 residues. The CDR3 region is CASSLVAVDTQYF.

This chain joins TRBV6-4 and TRBJ2-4; the TRBD1 assignment by TCRdb is unverifiable without DNA. The germline CDR1 and CDR2 sequences are MRHNA and SNTAGT. The CDR3 is made up of 15 amino acids. The CDR3 sequence: CASRDSGQGGDIQYF.

The chain carries TRBV20-1 and TRBJ2-7. The CDR3 is 12 residues long. Germline CDR1 reads DFQATT; CDR2 reads SNEGSKA (reference sequence). CDR3 protein: CSAFRSDYEQYF.

V and J are TRBV7-7 and TRBJ2-1. Germline CDR1 is SSHAT and CDR2 is FNYEAQ (reference sequence). This CDR3 region has 15 residues. This CDR3 reads CASSRLDSEYNEQFF.

This chain joins TRBV7-9 and TRBJ1-2; TCRdb outputs TRBD1, but without DNA this stays unchecked. CDR1 and CDR2 from the germline V gene are SEHNR and FQNEAQ (reference sequence). The CDR3 has 18 residues. The CDR3 protein is CASSPGPATGEVGRGYTF.

The rearrangement uses TRBV27 and TRBJ2-3; TCRdb outputs TRBD2, but without DNA this stays unchecked. The germline V gene has CDR1 MNHEY and CDR2 SMNVEV (reference sequence). The CDR3 consists of 16 residues. CDR3 sequence: CASAFLAGGNTDTQYF.

The chain combines TRBV15 with TRBJ2-7; TCRdb proposes TRBD2, but this gene call is untestable without DNA. The CDR3 spans 14 residues. Germline V gives CDR1 LNHNV, CDR2 YYDKDF (reference sequence). The CDR3 spells CATSGWRGLNEQYF. Looking up the rest from reference TRBV15 and TRBJ2-7 gives the full variable domain: DAMVIQNPRYQVTQFGKPVTLSCSQTLNHNVMYWYQQKSSQAPKLLFHYYDKDFNNEADTPDNFQSRRPNTSFCFLDIRSPGLGDTAMYLCATSGWRGLNEQYFGPGTRLTVT.

The chain recombines TRBV29-1 with TRBJ2-7; lacking DNA, the TRBD1 call made by TCRdb goes unchecked. Germline lookup yields CDR1 SQVTM and CDR2 ANQGSEA. The CDR3 has 11 amino acids. The CDR3 here is CSVTVGYEQYF.

This CDR3 reads CASSLSHIYEQYF. The chain combines TRBV12-3 or TRBV12-4 with TRBJ2-7. This CDR3 contains 13 residues.

The rearrangement uses TRBV28 and TRBJ2-3. This CDR3 region has 13 residues. Germline V CDR1 and CDR2: MDHEN, SYDVKM. The CDR3 here is CASSSQNSDTQYF. The full variable domain, rest sourced from reference TRBV28 and TRBJ2-3, is DVKVTQSSRYLVKRTGEKVFLECVQDMDHENMFWYRQDPGLGLRLIYFSYDVKMKEKGDIPEGYSVSREKKERFSLILESASTNQTSMYLCASSSQNSDTQYFGPGTRLTVL.

This chain uses TRBV4-2 with TRBJ1-3; TCRdb's D gene call, TRBD1, goes unchecked for lack of DNA. The germline V gene encodes CDR1 LGHNA and CDR2 YNFKEQ. This CDR3 spans 16 amino acids. This CDR3 is CASSPRGTPTRNTIYF.

The chain couples TRBV7-2 to TRBJ1-5; TCRdb picks TRBD1, but there is no DNA to check that call. Per the germline V gene, CDR1 is SGHTA and CDR2 is FQGNSA. The CDR3 sequence is 12 residues long. The CDR3: CASSQGKGPQHF.

This rearrangement joins TRBV3-1 to TRBJ2-1. Germline V gene data show CDR1 as LGHDT and CDR2 as YNNKEL (reference sequence). CDR3 length: 15 residues. The CDR3 protein is CASSQAPDGDNEQFF.

V gene TRBV7-8 combines with J gene TRBJ2-5; there is no DNA to check the TCRdb D call of TRBD1. The CDR3 runs to 15 residues. Germline V gene sequence: CDR1 SGHVS, CDR2 FQNEAQ. This CDR3 is CASSLERGGRETQYF.